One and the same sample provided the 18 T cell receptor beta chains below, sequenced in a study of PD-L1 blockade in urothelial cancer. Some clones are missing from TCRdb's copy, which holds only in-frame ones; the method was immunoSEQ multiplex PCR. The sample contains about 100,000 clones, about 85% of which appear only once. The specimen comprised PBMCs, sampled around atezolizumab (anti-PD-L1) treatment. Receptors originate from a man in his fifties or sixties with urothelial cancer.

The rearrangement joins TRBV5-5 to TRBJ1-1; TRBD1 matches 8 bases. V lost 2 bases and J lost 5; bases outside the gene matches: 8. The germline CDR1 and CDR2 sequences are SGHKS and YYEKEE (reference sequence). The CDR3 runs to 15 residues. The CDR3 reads CASSFSRQGTTEAFF. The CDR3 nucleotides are TGTGCCAGCAGCTTCTCACGACAGGGGACGACTGAAGCTTTCTTT.

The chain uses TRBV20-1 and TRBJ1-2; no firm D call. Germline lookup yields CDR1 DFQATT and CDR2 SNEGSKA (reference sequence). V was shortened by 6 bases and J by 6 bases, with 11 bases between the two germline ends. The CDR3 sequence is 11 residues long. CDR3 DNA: TGCAGTGCCTCCGTGCGGGATGGCTACACCTTC. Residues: CSASVRDGYTF.

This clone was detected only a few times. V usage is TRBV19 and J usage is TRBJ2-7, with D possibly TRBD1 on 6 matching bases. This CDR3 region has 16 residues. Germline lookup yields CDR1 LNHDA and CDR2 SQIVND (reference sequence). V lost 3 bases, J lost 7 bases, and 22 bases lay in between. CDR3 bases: TGTGCCAGTAGTATCAACCAGGGGCGGTTGAACGGAGAGCAGTACTTC. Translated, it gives CASSINQGRLNGEQYF.

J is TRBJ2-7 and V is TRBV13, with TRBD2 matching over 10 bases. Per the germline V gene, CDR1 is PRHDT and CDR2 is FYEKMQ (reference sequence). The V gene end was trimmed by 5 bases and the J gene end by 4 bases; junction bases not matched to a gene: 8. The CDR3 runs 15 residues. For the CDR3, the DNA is TGTGCCAGCAGCCGAGGGGGAGCGGGAGGGTACGAGCAGTACTTC. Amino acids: CASSRGGAGGYEQYF.

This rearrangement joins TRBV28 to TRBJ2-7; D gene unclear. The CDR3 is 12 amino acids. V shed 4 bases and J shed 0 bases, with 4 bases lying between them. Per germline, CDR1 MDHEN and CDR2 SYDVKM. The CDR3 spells CASSWASYEQYF. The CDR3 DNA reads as TGTGCCAGCAGTTGGGCCTCCTACGAGCAGTACTTC.

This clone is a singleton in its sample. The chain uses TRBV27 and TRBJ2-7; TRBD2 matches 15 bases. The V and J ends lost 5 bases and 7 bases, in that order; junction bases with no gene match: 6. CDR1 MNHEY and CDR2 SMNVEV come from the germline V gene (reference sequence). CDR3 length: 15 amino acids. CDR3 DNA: TGTGCCAGCAGTACCGGGACTAGCGGGAGGAGGGAGCAGTACTTC. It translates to CASSTGTSGRREQYF.

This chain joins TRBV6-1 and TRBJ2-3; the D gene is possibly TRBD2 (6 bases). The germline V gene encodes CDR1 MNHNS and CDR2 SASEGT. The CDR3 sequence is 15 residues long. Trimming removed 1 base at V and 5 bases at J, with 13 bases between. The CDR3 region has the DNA TGTGCCAGCAGTGAAGGTGGAGGGTTCGGAGATACGCAGTATTTT. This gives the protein CASSEGGGFGDTQYF.

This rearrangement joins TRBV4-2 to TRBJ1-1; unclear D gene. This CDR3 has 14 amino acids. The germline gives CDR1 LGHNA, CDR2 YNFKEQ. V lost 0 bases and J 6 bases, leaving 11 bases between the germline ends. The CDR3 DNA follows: TGTGCCAGCAGCCAAGAAGGAGAATCCGCTGAAGCTTTCTTT. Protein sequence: CASSQEGESAEAFF.

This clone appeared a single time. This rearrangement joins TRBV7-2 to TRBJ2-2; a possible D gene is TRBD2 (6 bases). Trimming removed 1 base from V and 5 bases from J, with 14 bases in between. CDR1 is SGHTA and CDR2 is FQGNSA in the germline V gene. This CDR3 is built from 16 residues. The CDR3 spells CASSLVSGPGTGELFF. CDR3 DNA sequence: TGTGCCAGCAGCTTAGTTAGCGGCCCCGGGACCGGGGAGCTGTTTTTT.

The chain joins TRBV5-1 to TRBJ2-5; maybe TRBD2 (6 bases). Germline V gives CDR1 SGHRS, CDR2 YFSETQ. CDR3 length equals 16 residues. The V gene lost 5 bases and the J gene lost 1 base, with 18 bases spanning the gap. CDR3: CASRGRGGGFQETQYF. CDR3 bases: TGCGCCAGCAGGGGAAGGGGAGGCGGGTTCCAAGAGACCCAGTACTTC.

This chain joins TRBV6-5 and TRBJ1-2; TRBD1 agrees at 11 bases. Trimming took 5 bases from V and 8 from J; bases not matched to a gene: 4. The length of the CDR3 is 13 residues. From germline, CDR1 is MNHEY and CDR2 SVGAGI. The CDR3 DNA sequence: TGTGCCAGCAGTGTGGACAGGGGGCGCGGCTACACCTTC. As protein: CASSVDRGRGYTF.

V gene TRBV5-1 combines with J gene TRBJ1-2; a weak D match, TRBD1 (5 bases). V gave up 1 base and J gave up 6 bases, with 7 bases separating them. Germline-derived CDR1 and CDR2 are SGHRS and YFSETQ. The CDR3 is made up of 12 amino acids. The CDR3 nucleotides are TGCGCCAGCAGCTTGCTACAGGATGGCTACACCTTC. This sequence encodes CASSLLQDGYTF.

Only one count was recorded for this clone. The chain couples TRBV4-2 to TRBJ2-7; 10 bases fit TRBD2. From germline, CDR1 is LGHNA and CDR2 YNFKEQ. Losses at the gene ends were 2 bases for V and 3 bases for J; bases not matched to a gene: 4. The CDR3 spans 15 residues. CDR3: CASSQLAGEYYEQYF. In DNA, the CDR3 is TGTGCCAGCAGCCAACTAGCGGGAGAATACTACGAGCAGTACTTC.

Here the CDR3 reads CASSWGAGASTDTQYF. As DNA, the CDR3 is TGCGCCAGCAGCTGGGGAGCGGGCGCTAGCACAGATACGCAGTATTTT. The gene calls are TRBV5-1 and TRBJ2-3, with D maybe TRBD2 (6 bases). CDR1 and CDR2 from the germline V gene are SGHRS and YFSETQ. Trimming shortened V by 3 bases and J by 0 bases, and 14 bases separated the two germline ends. The CDR3 spans 16 residues.

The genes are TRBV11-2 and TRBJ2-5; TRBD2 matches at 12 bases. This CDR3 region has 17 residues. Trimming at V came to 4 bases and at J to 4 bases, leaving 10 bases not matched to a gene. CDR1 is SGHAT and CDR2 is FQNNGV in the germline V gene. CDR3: CASSSVGTSGFRETQYF. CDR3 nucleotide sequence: TGTGCCAGCAGCTCAGTAGGGACTAGCGGGTTCAGAGAGACCCAGTACTTC. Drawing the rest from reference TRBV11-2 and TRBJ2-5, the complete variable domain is EAGVAQSPRYKIIEKRQSVAFWCNPISGHATLYWYQQILGQGPKLLIQFQNNGVVDDSQLPKDRFSAERLKGVDSTLKIQPAKLEDSAVYLCASSSVGTSGFRETQYFGPGTRLLVL.

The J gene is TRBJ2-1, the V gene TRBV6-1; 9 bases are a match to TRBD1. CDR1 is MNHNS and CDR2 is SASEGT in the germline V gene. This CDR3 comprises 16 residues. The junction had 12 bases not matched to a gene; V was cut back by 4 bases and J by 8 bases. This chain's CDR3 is CASSGDRAIPGHEQFF. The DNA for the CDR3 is TGTGCCAGCAGTGGGGACAGGGCGATTCCTGGGCATGAGCAGTTCTTC.

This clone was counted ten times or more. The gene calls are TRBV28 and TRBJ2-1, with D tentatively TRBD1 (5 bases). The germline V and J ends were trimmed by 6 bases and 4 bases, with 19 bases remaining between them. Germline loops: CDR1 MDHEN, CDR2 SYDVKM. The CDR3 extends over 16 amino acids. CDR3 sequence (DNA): TGTGCCAGCAGCTCCTCCGGGTCAGGGTTTTACAATGAGCAGTTCTTC. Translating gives CASSSSGSGFYNEQFF.

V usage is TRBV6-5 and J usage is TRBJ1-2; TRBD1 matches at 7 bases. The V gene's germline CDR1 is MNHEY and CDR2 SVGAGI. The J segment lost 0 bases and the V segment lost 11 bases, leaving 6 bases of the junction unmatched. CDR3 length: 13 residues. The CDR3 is CAVRDSTNYGYTF. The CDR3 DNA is TGTGCCGTACGGGACAGCACTAACTATGGCTACACCTTC.